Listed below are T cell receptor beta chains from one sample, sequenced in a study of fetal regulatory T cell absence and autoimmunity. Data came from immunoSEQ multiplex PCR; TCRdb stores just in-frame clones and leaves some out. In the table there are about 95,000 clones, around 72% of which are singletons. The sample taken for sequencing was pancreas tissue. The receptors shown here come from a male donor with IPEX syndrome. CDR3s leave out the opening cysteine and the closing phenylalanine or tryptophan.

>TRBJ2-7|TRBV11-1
ASSLGPGGYEQY
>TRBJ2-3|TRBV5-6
ASSLVTSWRGTDTQY
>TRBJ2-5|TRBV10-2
ASSPLAGGNQETQY
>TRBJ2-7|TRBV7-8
ASSSSGTGTYEQY
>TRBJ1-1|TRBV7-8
ASSLVRVGTEAF
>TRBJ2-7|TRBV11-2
ASSLEATASEQY
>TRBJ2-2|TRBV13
ASSLTASGGATGELF
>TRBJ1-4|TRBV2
ASNRQWQLEEKLF
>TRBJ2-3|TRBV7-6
ASSLAGGTDTQY
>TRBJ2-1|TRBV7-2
ASSFRLAAYNEQF
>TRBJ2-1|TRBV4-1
ASSTTGGITIEQF
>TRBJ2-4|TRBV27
ASSPRQGSYRNLQY
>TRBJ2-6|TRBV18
ASSPGLAGAGANVLT
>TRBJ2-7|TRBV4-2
ASSQGDRRSYEQY
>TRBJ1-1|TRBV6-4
ASGRTGGTEAF
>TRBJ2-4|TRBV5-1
ASSPRLYGTSFIQY
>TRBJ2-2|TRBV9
ASSLGLADITGELF
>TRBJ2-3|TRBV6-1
ASSEIETSGADTQY
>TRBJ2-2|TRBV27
ASSLWTGNTGELF
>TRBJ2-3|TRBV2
ASTPTRSTDTQY
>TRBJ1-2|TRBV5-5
ASSLEGDYGYT
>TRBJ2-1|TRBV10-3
AISGLAGGPNEQF
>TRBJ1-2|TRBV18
ASSPDHQGFYGYT
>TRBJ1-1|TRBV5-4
ASSLVGGRTEAF
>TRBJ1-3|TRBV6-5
ASSYQGGTGNTIY
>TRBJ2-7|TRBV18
ASSPTLGLSSYEQY
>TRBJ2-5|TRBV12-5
ASGDHRTGYQETQY
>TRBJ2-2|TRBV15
ATSRDRLAATGELF
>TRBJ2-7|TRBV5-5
ASSFDRVKGPYEQY
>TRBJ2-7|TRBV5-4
ASSPWTSGGSGEQY
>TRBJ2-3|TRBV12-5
ASGLVQWDAGSTTATDTQY
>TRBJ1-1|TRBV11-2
ASSVIYREMNTEAF
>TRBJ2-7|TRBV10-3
AISETSSYEQY
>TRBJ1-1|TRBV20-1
SARSGTEAF
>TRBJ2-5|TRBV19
ASSEQGRETQY
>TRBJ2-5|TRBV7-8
ASSLALIKRRGETQY
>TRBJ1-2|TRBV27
ASSLRGDSNFFYGYT
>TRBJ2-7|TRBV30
AWSVAYRGREQY
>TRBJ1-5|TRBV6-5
ASSRTGDFNQPQH
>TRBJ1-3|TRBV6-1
ASSDRNTIY
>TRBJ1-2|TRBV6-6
ASRKGQGYGYT
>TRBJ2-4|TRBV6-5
ALGPPPRNIQY
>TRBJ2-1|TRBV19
ASSTGLAGGPEQF
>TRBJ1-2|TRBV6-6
ASSYEINYGYT
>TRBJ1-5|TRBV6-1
ASSEVRGASNQPQH
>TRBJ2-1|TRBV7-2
ASSSFSVRSYRAQF
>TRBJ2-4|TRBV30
AWTSTGLLSNKYKNIQY
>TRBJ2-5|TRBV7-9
ASSLNQETQY
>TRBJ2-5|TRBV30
AWSVLGGGAVETQY
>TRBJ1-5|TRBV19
ASSIDISREDLGQPQH